These T cell receptor beta chains were read from a single sample in a study of preoperative IRX-2 immunotherapy in early breast cancer. Clones were sequenced by immunoSEQ multiplex PCR, and TCRdb holds only the in-frame ones, with some missing. Among approximately 6,300 clones, 75% were seen once, and the ten largest hold roughly a sixth. The input for sequencing was tumor tissue, taken before IRX-2 immunotherapy. Every receptor here comes from a human donor with breast cancer. CDR3s include the opening cysteine and the closing phenylalanine or tryptophan. The D gene is left open where the match is weak. Size is stated for part of the rows, as once, few or many counts, or as a class when the clone is expanded.

clone_size d_call cdr3_length j_call v_call cdr3_nt cdr3_aa
NA TRBD1 16 TRBJ2-1 TRBV19 TGTGCCAGTAGTATAGCGAGGGACAGGCCAGGAAATGAGCAGTTCTTC CASSIARDRPGNEQFF
few TRBD1 14 TRBJ1-2 TRBV6-8 TGTGCCAGCAGTTACCCGACAGGGAACTATGGCTACACCTTC CASSYPTGNYGYTF
NA NA 17 TRBJ2-3 TRBV23-1 TGCGCCAGCAGCTTAGGATCAAGGGGGGGCGTAGCAGATACGCAGTATTTT CASSLGSRGGVADTQYF
once NA 15 TRBJ2-2 TRBV18 TGTGCCAGCTCACAAGACAGGTTGAACACCGGGGAGCTGTTTTTT CASSQDRLNTGELFF
few NA 13 TRBJ1-1 TRBV18 TGTGCCAGCTCACCACGGGCCGCCACCGAAGCTTTCTTT CASSPRAATEAFF
NA NA 14 TRBJ2-1 TRBV18 TGTGCCAGCTCAGAACAGCAGGATTCGGATGAGCAGTTCTTC CASSEQQDSDEQFF
once TRBD2 16 TRBJ2-1 TRBV18 TGTGCCAGCTCACCATCCAGGACTAGCGGGGGGTATGAGCAGTTCTTC CASSPSRTSGGYEQFF
NA NA 14 TRBJ1-3 TRBV7-6 TGTGCCAGCAGCTTACCCGGGACTGGAAACACCATATATTTT CASSLPGTGNTIYF
few NA 12 TRBJ1-2 TRBV6-8 TGTGCCAGCAGTGAGGGAGCCTATGGCTACACCTTC CASSEGAYGYTF
NA TRBD2 16 TRBJ2-7 TRBV6-8 TGTGCCAGCAGTTACGGAATCGGGGGGGCGGCGAACGAGCAGTACTTC CASSYGIGGAANEQYF